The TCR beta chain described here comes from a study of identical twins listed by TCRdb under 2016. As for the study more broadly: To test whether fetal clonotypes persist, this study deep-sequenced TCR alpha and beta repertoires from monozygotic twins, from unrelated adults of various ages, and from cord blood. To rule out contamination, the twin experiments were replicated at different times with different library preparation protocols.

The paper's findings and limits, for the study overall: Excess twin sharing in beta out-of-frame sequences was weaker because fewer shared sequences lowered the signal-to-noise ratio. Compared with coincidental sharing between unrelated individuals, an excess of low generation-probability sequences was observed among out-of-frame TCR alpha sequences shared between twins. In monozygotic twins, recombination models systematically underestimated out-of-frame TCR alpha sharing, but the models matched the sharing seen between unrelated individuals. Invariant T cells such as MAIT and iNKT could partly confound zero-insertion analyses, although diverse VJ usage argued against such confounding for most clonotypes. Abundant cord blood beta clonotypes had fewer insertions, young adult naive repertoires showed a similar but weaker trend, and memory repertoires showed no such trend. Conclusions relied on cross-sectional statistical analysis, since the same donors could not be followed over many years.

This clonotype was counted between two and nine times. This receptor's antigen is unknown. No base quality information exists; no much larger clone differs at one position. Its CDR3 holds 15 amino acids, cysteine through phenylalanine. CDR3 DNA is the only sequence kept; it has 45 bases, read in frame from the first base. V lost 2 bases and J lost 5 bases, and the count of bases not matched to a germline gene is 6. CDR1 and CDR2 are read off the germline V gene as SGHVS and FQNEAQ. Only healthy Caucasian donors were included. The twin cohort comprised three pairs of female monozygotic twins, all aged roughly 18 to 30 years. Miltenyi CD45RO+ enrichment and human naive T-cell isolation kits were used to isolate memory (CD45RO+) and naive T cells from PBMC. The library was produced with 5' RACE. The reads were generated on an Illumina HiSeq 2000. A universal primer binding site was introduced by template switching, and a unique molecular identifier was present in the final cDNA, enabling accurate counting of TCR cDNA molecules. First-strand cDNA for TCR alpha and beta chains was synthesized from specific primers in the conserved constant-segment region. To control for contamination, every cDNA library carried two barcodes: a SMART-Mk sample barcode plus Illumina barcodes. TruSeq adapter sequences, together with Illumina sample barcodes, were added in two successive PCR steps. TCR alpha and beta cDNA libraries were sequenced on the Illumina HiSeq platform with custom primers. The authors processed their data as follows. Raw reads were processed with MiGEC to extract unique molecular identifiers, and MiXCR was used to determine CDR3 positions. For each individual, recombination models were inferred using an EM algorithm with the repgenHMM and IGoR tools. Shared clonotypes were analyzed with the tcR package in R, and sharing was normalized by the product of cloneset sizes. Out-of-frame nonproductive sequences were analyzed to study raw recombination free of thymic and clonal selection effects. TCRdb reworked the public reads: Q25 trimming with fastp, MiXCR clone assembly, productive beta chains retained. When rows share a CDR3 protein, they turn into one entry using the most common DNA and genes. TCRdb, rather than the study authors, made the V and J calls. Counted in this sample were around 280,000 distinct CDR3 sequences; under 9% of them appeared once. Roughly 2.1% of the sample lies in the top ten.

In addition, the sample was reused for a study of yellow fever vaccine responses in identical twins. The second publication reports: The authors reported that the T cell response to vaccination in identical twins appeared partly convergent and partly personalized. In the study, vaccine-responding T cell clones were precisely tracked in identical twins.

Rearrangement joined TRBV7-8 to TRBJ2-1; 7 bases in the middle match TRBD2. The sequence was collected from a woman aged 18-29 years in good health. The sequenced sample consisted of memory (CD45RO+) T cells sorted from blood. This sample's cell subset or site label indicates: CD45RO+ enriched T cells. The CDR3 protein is CASSLLWEGHNEQFF. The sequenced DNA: TGTGCCAGCAGCTTATTATGGGAGGGACACAATGAGCAGTTCTTC. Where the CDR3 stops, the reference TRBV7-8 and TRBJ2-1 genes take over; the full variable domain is GAGVSQSPRYKVAKRGQDVALRCDPISGHVSLFWYQQALGQGPEFLTYFQNEAQLDKSGLPSDRFFAERPEGSVSTLKIQRTQQEDSAVYLCASSLLWEGHNEQFFGPGTRLTVL.